This TCR beta chain originates from a study of blood T cell repertoires in COVID-19. Measured with immunoSEQ multiplex PCR; TCRdb has only the in-frame clones, and not every one. The repertoire has approximately 190,000 clones, about 86% of them found once; the top ten carry about 15%. The CDR3 loop spans 16 amino acids. Germline V CDR1 and CDR2: MRHNA, SNTAGT. Trimming at V came to 3 bases and at J to 2 bases, leaving 2 bases not matched to a gene. Sample: peripheral blood. The receptor was derived from a man aged 25 to 40 with active or convalescent COVID-19. V and J are TRBV6-4 and TRBJ2-3; 13 positions match TRBD2. In DNA, the CDR3 is TGTGCCAGCAGTGATACTAGCGGGGGGGCCACAGATACGCAGTATTTT. Translating gives CASSDTSGGATDTQYF.